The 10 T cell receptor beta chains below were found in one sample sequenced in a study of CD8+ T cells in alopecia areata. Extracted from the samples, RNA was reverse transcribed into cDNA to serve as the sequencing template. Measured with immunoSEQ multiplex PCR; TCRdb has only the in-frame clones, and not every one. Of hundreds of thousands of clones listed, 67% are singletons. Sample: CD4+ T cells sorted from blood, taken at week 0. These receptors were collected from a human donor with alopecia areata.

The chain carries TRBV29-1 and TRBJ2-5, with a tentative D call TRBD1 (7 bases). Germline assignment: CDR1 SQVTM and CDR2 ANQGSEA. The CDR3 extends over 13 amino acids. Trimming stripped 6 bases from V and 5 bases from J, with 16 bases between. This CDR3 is CSVAPGGKETQYF. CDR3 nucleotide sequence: TGCAGCGTGGCGCCAGGGGGGAAGGAGACCCAGTACTTC. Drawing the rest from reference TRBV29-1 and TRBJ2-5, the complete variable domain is SAVISQKPSRDICQRGTSLTIQCQVDSQVTMMFWYRQQPGQSLTLIATANQGSEATYESGFVIDKFPISRPNLTFSTLTVSNMSPEDSSIYLCSVAPGGKETQYFGPGTRLLVL.

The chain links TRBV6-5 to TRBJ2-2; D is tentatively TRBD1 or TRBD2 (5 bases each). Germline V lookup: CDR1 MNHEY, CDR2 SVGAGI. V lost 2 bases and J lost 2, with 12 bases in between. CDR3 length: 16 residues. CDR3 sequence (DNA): TGTGCCAGCAGTTACACCGGGACCTACAACACCGGGGAGCTGTTTTTT. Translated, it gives CASSYTGTYNTGELFF.

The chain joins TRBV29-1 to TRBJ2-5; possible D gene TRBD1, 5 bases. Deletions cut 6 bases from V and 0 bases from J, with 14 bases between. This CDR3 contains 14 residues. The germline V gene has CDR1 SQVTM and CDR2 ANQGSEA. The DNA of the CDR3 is TGCAGCGTCGGTAAGACAGCGTACCAAGAGACCCAGTACTTC. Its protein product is CSVGKTAYQETQYF.

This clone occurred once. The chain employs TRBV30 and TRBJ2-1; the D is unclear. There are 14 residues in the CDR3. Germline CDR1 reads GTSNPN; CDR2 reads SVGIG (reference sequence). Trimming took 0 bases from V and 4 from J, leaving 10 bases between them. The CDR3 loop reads CAWSVSLTYNEQFF. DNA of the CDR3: TGTGCCTGGAGTGTAAGCCTAACTTACAATGAGCAGTTCTTC.

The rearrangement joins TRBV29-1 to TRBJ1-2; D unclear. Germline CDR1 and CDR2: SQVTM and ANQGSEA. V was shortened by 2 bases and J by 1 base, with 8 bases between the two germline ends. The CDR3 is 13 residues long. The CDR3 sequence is CSVETGNNYGYTF. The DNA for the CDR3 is TGCAGCGTTGAAACCGGGAATAACTATGGCTACACCTTC.

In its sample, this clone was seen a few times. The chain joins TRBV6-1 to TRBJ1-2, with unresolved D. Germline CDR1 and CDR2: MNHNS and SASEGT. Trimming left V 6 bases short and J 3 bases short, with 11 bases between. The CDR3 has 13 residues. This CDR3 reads CASREHTDYGYTF. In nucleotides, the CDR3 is TGTGCCAGCAGGGAACATACGGACTATGGCTACACCTTC.

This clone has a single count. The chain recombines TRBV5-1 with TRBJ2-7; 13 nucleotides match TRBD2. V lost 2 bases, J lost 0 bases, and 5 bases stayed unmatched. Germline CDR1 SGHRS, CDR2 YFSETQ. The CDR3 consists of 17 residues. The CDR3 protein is CASSLGLAGDPSYEQYF. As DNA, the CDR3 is TGCGCCAGCAGCTTAGGACTAGCGGGGGACCCCTCCTACGAGCAGTACTTC.

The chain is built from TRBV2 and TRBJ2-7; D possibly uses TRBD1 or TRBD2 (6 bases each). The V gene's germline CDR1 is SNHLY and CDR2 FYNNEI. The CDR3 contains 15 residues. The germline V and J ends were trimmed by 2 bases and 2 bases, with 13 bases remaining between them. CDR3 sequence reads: CASSEQDGGPYEQYF. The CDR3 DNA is TGTGCCAGCAGTGAACAGGACGGGGGCCCCTACGAGCAGTACTTC. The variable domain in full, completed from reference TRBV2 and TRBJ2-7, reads EPEVTQTPSHQVTQMGQEVILRCVPISNHLYFYWYRQILGQKVEFLVSFYNNEISEKSEIFDDQFSVERPDGSNFTLKIRSTKLEDSAMYFCASSEQDGGPYEQYFGPGTRLTVT.

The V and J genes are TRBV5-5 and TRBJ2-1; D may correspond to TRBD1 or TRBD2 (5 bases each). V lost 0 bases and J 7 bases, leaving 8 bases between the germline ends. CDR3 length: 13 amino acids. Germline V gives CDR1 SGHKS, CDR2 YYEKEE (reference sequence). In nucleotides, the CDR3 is TGTGCCAGCAGCTTGGGGGACCGGAATGAGCAGTTCTTC. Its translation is CASSLGDRNEQFF. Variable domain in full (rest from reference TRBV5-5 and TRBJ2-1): DAGVTQSPTHLIKTRGQQVTLRCSPISGHKSVSWYQQVLGQGPQFIFQYYEKEERGRGNFPDRFSARQFPNYSSELNVNALLLGDSALYLCASSLGDRNEQFFGPGTRLTVL.

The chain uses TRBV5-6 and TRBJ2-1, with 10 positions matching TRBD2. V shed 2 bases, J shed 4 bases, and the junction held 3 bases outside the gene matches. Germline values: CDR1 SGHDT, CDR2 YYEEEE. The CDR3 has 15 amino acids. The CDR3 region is CASSFSGGAYNEQFF. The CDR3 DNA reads TGTGCCAGCAGCTTCAGCGGGGGGGCTTACAATGAGCAGTTCTTC.